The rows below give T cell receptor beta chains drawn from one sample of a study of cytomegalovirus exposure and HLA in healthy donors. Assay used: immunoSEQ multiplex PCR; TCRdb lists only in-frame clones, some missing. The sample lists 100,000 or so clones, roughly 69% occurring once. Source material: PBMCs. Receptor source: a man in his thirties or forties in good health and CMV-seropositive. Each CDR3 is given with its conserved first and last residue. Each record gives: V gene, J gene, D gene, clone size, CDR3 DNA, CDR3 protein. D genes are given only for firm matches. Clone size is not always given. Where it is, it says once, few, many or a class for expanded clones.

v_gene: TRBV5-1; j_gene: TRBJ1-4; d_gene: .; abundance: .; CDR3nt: TGCGCCAGCAGCTTGGGACATCCTGAAAAACTGTTTTTT; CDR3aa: CASSLGHPEKLFF
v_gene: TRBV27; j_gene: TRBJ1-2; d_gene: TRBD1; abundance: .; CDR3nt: TGTGCCAGCAGTTTAAAGGGACAGGGGAGTGGCTACACCTTC; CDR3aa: CASSLKGQGSGYTF
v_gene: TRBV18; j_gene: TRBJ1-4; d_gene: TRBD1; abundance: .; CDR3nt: TGTGCCAGCTCACCCTCACAGGGGGCGGATGAAAAACTGTTTTTT; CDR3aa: CASSPSQGADEKLFF
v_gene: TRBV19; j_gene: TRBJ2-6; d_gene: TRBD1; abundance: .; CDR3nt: TGTGCCAGTAGTACGACAGGGATAGAAGGTGGGGCCAACGTCCTGACTTTC; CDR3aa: CASSTTGIEGGANVLTF
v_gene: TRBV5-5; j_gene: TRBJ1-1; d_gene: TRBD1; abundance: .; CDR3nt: TGTGCCAGCAGCTTCAGGGGGCCTGGTGAAGCTTTCTTT; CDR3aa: CASSFRGPGEAFF
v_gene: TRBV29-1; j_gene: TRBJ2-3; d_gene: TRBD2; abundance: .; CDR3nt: TGCAGCGTCGGGGGGGCCACGGATACGCAGTATTTT; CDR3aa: CSVGGATDTQYF
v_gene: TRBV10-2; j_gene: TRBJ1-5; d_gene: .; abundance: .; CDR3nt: TGCGCCAGCAGTGAGTCGCCGGATCAGCCCCAGCATTTT; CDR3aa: CASSESPDQPQHF
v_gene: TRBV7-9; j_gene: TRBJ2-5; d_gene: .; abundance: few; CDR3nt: TGTGCCAGCAGCTTATCCGGGGCGGGGGAGACCCAGTACTTC; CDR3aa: CASSLSGAGETQYF
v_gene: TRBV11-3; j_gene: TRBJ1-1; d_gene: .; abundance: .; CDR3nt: TGTGCCAGCAGTGAGGGCAGCGGCTTGAACACTGAAGCTTTCTTT; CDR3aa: CASSEGSGLNTEAFF
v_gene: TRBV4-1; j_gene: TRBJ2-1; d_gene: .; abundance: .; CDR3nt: TGCGCCAGCAGCCAAGTGGGCAGGGGTCCCTACAATGAGCAGTTCTTC; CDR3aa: CASSQVGRGPYNEQFF
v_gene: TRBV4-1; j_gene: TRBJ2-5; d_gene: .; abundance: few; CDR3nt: TGCGCCAGCAGCCAACGCACAGGGAGGGGGGAGACCCAGTACTTC; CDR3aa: CASSQRTGRGETQYF
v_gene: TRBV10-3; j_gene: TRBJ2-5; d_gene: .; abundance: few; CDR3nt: TGTGCCATCGGTGCTGACAATGAGGAGACCCAGTACTTC; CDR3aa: CAIGADNEETQYF
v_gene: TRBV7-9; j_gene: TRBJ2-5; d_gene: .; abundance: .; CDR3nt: TGTGCCAGCAGCCGATGGGGGCTGGAGACCCAGTACTTC; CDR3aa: CASSRWGLETQYF
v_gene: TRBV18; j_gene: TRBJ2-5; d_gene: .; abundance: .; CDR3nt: TGTGCCAGCTCCCTGACCCTCGGAGGGTACCAAGAGACCCAGTACTTC; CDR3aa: CASSLTLGGYQETQYF
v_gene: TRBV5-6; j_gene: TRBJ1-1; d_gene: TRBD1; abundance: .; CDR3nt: TGTGCCAGCAGCCAACCGGACAGGGGATGGACTGAAGCTTTCTTT; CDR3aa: CASSQPDRGWTEAFF
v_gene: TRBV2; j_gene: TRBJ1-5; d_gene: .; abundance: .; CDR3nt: TGTGCCAGCAGTCCGACATGGGCCCAGCCCCAGCATTTT; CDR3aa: CASSPTWAQPQHF
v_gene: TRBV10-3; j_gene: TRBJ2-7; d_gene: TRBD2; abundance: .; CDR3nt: TGTGCCATCAGCTCCGGGACTAGCGGGGGCGGGTCCTACGAGCAGTACTTC; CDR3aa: CAISSGTSGGGSYEQYF
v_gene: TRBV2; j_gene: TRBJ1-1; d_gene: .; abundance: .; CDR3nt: TGTGCCAGCAGTTATGACAGTTTAGCTTTCTTT; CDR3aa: CASSYDSLAFF
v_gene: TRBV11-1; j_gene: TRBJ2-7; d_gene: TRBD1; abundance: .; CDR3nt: TGTGCCAGCAGCCCACAGGGGTACGAGCAGTACTTC; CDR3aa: CASSPQGYEQYF
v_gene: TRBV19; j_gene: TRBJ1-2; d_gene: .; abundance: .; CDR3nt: TGTGCCAGTAGAAATAATGGACAGACTAATGGCTACACCTTC; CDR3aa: CASRNNGQTNGYTF
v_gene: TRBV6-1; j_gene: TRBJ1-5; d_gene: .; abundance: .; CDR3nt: TGTGCCAGCGAAGGGGATTGGAGCAATCAGCCCCAGCATTTT; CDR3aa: CASEGDWSNQPQHF
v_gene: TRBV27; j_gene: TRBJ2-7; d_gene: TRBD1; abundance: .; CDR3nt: TGTGCCAGCAGTACCCCGACAGGGATCCACGAGCAGTACTTC; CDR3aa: CASSTPTGIHEQYF
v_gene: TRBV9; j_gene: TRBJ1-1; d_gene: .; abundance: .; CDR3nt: TGTGCCAGCAGCGTAGTCGGGGGGCGTCGGGCGTCCATGAACACTGAAGCTTTCTTT; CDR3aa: CASSVVGGRRASMNTEAFF
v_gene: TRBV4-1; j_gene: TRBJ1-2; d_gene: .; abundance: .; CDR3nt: TGCGCCAGCAGCCCGACAGGAAGCCCGTCCTATGGCTACACCTTC; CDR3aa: CASSPTGSPSYGYTF
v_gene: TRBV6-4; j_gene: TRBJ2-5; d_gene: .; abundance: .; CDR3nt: TGTGCCAGCAGTCGACAAAACCAAGAGACCCAGTACTTC; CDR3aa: CASSRQNQETQYF
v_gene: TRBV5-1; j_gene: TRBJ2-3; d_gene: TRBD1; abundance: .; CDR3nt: TGCGCCAGCAGCTTGGGACAGGGCTGGACAGATACGCAGTATTTT; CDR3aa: CASSLGQGWTDTQYF
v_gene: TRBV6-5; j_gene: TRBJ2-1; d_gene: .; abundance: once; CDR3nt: TGTGCCAGCAGTTCCTCCGACAGTGTCGAGCAGTTCTTC; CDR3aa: CASSSSDSVEQFF
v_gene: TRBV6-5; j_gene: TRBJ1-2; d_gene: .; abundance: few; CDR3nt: TGTGCCAGCAGTTACCTGCCGGGGAATGGCTACACCTTC; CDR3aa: CASSYLPGNGYTF
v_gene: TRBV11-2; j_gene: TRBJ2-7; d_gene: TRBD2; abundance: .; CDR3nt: TGTGCCAGCAGCTTAGGAGCTAGCGGGGGTTACGAGCAGTACTTC; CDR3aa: CASSLGASGGYEQYF